This T cell receptor beta chain was observed in a study of shared clonotypes between healthy human individuals. Study context: CD8 memory received one plate per donor, CD8 naive two, CD4 memory three and CD4 naive three.

Germline V gene lookup returns CDR1 SEHNR and CDR2 FQNEAQ (reference sequence). The germline V and J ends were trimmed by 0 bases and 1 base, with 9 bases remaining between them. The CDR3 contains 15 residues. Libraries were prepared by immunoSEQ multiplex PCR; TCRdb keeps only in-frame clonotypes and omits some of them. The data hold over 400,000 clones, with around 96% observed a single time. The receptor's source is a woman younger than 45 in good health. The chain recombines TRBV7-9 with TRBJ1-1, with D unresolved. What was sequenced was naive CD4+ T cells sorted from blood. Specified subset: CD45RA+ positively selected. As DNA, the CDR3 is TGTGCCAGCAGCTTAGCGCAATCTGGGAACACTGAAGCTTTCTTT. Translating it yields CASSLAQSGNTEAFF. Using reference TRBV7-9 and TRBJ1-1 for the parts outside the CDR3, the full variable domain is DTGVSQNPRHKITKRGQNVTFRCDPISEHNRLYWYRQTLGQGPEFLTYFQNEAQLEKSRLLSDRFSAERPKGSFSTLEIQRTEQGDSAMYLCASSLAQSGNTEAFFGQGTRLTVV.